The 17 T cell receptor beta chains reported below all come from one sample, sequenced in a study of cytomegalovirus exposure and HLA in healthy donors. The PCR made use of 60 Vbeta and 13 Jbeta primers. Clones were sequenced by immunoSEQ multiplex PCR, and TCRdb holds only the in-frame ones, with some missing. The top ten clones hold roughly 6% of a sample with 100,000 to 150,000 clones, roughly 80% of them seen once. The sample taken for sequencing was PBMCs. The receptors come from a woman between 40 and 55 years old in good health and CMV-seronegative.

The chain joins TRBV18 to TRBJ1-3, with 8 bases aligning to TRBD1. The V and J ends lost 3 bases and 0 bases, in that order; junction bases with no gene match: 7. Germline V CDR1 and CDR2: KGHSH, LQKENI. The CDR3 sequence is 17 residues long. CDR3 amino acids: CASSPTGESLSGNTIYF. CDR3 DNA sequence: TGTGCCAGCTCACCGACAGGGGAAAGCCTCTCTGGAAACACCATATATTTT.

As DNA, the CDR3 is TGTGCCAGTAGTATTGGTGACAGGGGGCGCGGAGAGCAGTACTTC. Its translation is CASSIGDRGRGEQYF. The chain carries TRBV19 and TRBJ2-7, with 10 bases matching TRBD1. Trimming removed 3 bases from V and 7 bases from J; junction bases left unmatched: 9. This CDR3 spans 15 amino acids. CDR1 is LNHDA and CDR2 is SQIVND in the germline V gene (reference sequence).

The chain combines TRBV7-2 with TRBJ2-7; 9 bases fit TRBD1. The ends lost 6 bases at V and 2 bases at J; junction bases unmatched: 11. The CDR3 is made up of 16 amino acids. Germline CDR1 is SGHTA and CDR2 is FQGNSA. CDR3 sequence (DNA): TGTGCCAGCAGTCTCGGGACAGGGCTAATAGCCTACGAGCAGTACTTC. Protein sequence: CASSLGTGLIAYEQYF.

In its sample, this clone was seen a few times. J is TRBJ1-3 and V is TRBV5-5; 10 bases line up with TRBD1. CDR3 size: 17 residues. V dropped 4 bases and J dropped 0; count of bases not matched to a gene: 7. Germline assignment: CDR1 SGHKS and CDR2 YYEKEE (reference sequence). The CDR3 DNA sequence: TGTGCCAGCAGCGGGGGACAGGGGATTCTCTCTGGAAACACCATATATTTT. Translating it yields CASSGGQGILSGNTIYF.

The rearrangement uses TRBV10-3 and TRBJ1-3; TRBD1 matches at 7 bases. This CDR3 is built from 17 residues. After removal of 6 bases from V and 4 bases from J, the junction contained 15 bases not matched to a gene. Germline V gene data show CDR1 as ENHRY and CDR2 as SYGVKD. CDR3 protein: CAIRPTLGQQQGNTIYF. As DNA, the CDR3 is TGTGCCATCAGGCCGACTTTGGGACAGCAACAAGGAAACACCATATATTTT.

This chain links TRBV18 with TRBJ2-2; TRBD1 aligns across 7 bases. After removal of 6 bases from V and 4 bases from J, the junction contained 5 bases not matched to a gene. The CDR3 extends over 14 amino acids. Germline assignment: CDR1 KGHSH and CDR2 LQKENI. CDR3 region: CASSLGQATGELFF. In nucleotides, the CDR3 is TGTGCCAGCTCCCTCGGACAGGCCACCGGGGAGCTGTTTTTT.

The chain carries TRBV27 and TRBJ1-1; tentative D call: TRBD1 (5 bases). Germline CDR1 is MNHEY and CDR2 is SMNVEV (reference sequence). V shed 7 bases and J shed 6 bases, with 18 bases lying between them. The CDR3 has 14 residues. Here the CDR3 reads CASTRNLRGAEAFF. DNA of the CDR3: TGTGCCAGCACGCGAAACCTACGGGGGGCTGAAGCTTTCTTT.

The rearrangement links TRBV28 to TRBJ2-7; 7 bases map to TRBD2. Germline CDR1 reads MDHEN; CDR2 reads SYDVKM. The CDR3 loop spans 15 amino acids. With V trimmed by 1 base and J by 2 bases, 5 bases remained unmatched. CDR3 protein: CASSLSPGLAYEQYF. CDR3 sequence (DNA): TGTGCCAGCAGTTTATCCCCTGGACTAGCCTACGAGCAGTACTTC. Full variable domain (outside the CDR3, taken from reference TRBV28 and TRBJ2-7): DVKVTQSSRYLVKRTGEKVFLECVQDMDHENMFWYRQDPGLGLRLIYFSYDVKMKEKGDIPEGYSVSREKKERFSLILESASTNQTSMYLCASSLSPGLAYEQYFGPGTRLTVT.

This clone was counted between two and nine times. The chain has TRBV7-2 and TRBJ2-7; D call uncertain. Germline-derived CDR1 and CDR2 are SGHTA and FQGNSA. This CDR3 spans 14 amino acids. V was pared by 1 base and J by 0 bases, with 7 bases between. The CDR3 DNA is TGTGCCAGCAGCTTAGGAGGATACTCCTACGAGCAGTACTTC. Encoded protein: CASSLGGYSYEQYF.

The chain combines TRBV7-9 with TRBJ2-7; 14 bases agree with TRBD2. The germline V gene has CDR1 SEHNR and CDR2 FQNEAQ (reference sequence). CDR3 length equals 16 residues. J lost 4 bases, V lost 5 bases, and 7 bases had no gene match. The CDR3 bases are TGTGCCAGCAGCCTACCGGGACTAGCGGGAGTGTACGAGCAGTACTTC. This gives the protein CASSLPGLAGVYEQYF.

J is TRBJ2-3 and V is TRBV11-2; tentative D call: TRBD2 (5 bases). Germline V gene data show CDR1 as SGHAT and CDR2 as FQNNGV. V lost 1 base, J lost 5 bases, and 10 bases lay in between. The CDR3 loop spans 14 amino acids. For the CDR3, the DNA is TGTGCCAGCAGCTTAGGCCTAGCCCTAGATACGCAGTATTTT. Encoded protein: CASSLGLALDTQYF.

This clone has a single count. The chain is built from TRBV10-2 and TRBJ1-1; unclear D gene. CDR3 size: 11 residues. Trimming pared 7 bases from V and 1 base from J, leaving 4 bases between. Germline V gives CDR1 WSHSY, CDR2 SAAADI. This chain's CDR3 is CASIKNTEAFF. DNA of the CDR3: TGCGCCAGCATAAAGAACACTGAAGCTTTCTTT.

This clone was found a few times. The chain combines TRBV27 with TRBJ1-5; no definite D call. This CDR3 spans 15 amino acids. V lost 3 bases and J 0 bases, leaving 9 bases between the germline ends. The germline gives CDR1 MNHEY, CDR2 SMNVEV (reference sequence). CDR3 sequence: CASSFDSYSNQPQHF. CDR3 DNA sequence: TGTGCCAGCAGTTTTGACTCCTATAGCAATCAGCCCCAGCATTTT.

The chain uses TRBV28 and TRBJ1-2; unclear D gene. This CDR3 comprises 12 residues. The germline V gene has CDR1 MDHEN and CDR2 SYDVKM. V shed 3 bases and J shed 8 bases, with 10 bases lying between them. CDR3 amino acids: CASSFRKQGYTF. For the CDR3, the DNA is TGTGCCAGCAGTTTTCGAAAACAGGGCTACACCTTC.

The chain carries TRBV28 and TRBJ1-2; 11 bases align to TRBD1. The length of the CDR3 is 16 residues. CDR1 MDHEN and CDR2 SYDVKM come from the germline V gene. CDR3 sequence (DNA): TGTGTTAGCAGTCGGACAGGGGGCACGTTTTCCTATGGCTACACCTTC. Protein product: CVSSRTGGTFSYGYTF.

The chain has TRBV5-1 and TRBJ2-7; 7 nucleotides align to TRBD2. Unmatched junction bases numbered 6, after V lost 0 bases and J lost 3 bases. The CDR3 totals 15 residues. Germline CDR1 reads SGHRS; CDR2 reads YFSETQ. CDR3 bases: TGCGCCAGCAGCTTGGTTGGGTCTAGCGGCTACGAGCAGTACTTC. It yields the protein CASSLVGSSGYEQYF.

The chain carries TRBV10-2 and TRBJ1-1; no reliable D call. The germline CDR1 and CDR2 sequences are WSHSY and SAAADI. This CDR3 contains 12 residues. Trimming removed 6 bases at V and 1 base at J, with 6 bases between. The CDR3 DNA sequence: TGCGCCAGCAGCGACACGAACACTGAAGCTTTCTTT. This encodes CASSDTNTEAFF.